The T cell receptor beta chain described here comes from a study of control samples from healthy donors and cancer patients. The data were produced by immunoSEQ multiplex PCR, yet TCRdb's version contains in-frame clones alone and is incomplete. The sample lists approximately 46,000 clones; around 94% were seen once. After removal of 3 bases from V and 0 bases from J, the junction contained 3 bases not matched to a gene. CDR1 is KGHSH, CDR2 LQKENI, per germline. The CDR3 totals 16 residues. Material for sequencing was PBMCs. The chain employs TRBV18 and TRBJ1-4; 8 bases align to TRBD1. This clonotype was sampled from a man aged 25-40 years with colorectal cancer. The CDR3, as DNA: TGTGCCAGCTCACCTAAGACAGGGGCAACTAATGAAAAACTGTTTTTT. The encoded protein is CASSPKTGATNEKLFF.